This TCR beta chain was sequenced in a study of regulatory and conventional T cells in RAG deficiency. Study findings and constraints: Other subsets showed roughly 10-fold reductions, but Treg unique TCR beta sequences fell approximately 90-fold in these patients.

Notes on this clone: What it recognizes is unknown.

Clones were sequenced by immunoSEQ multiplex PCR, and TCRdb holds only the in-frame ones, with some missing. The sample includes tens of thousands of clones, 85% to 90% of them seen just once. The germline CDR1 and CDR2 sequences are MGHDK and SYGVNS. This CDR3 contains 16 residues. V lost 4 bases and J 0 bases, leaving 14 bases between the germline ends. The sample also formed part of further work on regulatory T cells. That publication notes: The primer mix had 52 TRBV and 13 TRBJ primers.

The sequence was collected from a human donor in good health. The specimen was CD8+ T cells sorted from blood. The chain has TRBV25-1 and TRBJ2-3; D gene unclear. This chain's CDR3 is CASSARLESSTDTQYF. In DNA form, the CDR3 reads TGTGCCAGCAGTGCTCGACTGGAATCTAGCACAGATACGCAGTATTTT.